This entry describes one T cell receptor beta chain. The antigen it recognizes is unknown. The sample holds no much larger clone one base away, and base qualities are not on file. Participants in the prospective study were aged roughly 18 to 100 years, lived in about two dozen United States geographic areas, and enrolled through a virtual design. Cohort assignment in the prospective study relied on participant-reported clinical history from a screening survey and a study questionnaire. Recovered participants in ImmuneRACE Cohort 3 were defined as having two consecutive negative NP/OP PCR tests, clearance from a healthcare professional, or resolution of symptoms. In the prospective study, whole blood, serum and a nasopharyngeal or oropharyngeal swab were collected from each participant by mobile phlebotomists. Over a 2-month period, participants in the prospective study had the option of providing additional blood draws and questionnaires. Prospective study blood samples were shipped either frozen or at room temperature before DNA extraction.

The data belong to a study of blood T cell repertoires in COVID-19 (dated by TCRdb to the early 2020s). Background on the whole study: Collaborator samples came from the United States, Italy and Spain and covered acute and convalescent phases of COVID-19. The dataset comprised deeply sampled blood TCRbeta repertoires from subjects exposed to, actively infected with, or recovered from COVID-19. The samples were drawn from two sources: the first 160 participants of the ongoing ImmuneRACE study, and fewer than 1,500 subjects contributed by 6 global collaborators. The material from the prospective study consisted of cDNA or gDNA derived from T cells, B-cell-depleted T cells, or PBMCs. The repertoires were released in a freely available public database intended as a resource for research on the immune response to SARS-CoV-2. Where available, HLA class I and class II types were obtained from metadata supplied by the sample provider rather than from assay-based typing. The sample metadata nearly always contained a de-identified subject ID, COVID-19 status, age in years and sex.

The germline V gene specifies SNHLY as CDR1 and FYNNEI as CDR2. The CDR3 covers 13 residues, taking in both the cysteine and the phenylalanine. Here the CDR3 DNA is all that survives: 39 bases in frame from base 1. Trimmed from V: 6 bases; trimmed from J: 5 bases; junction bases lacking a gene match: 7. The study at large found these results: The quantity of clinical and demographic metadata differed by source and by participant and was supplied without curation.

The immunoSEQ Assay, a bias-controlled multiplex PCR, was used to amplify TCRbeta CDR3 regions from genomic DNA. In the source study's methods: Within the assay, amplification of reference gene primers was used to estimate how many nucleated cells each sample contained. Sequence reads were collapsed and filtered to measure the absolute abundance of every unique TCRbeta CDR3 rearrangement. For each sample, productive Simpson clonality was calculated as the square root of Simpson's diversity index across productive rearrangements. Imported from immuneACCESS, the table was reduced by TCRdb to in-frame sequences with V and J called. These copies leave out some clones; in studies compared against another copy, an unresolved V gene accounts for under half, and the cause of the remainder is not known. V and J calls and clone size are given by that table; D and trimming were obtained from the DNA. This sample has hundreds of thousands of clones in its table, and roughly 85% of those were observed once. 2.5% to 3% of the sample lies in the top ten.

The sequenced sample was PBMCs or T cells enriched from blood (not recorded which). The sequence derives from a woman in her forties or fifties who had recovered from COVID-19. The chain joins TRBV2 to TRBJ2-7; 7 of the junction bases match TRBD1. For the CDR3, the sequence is CASRKTGADEQYF. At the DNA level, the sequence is TGTGCCAGCAGGAAAACAGGGGCCGACGAGCAGTACTTC.